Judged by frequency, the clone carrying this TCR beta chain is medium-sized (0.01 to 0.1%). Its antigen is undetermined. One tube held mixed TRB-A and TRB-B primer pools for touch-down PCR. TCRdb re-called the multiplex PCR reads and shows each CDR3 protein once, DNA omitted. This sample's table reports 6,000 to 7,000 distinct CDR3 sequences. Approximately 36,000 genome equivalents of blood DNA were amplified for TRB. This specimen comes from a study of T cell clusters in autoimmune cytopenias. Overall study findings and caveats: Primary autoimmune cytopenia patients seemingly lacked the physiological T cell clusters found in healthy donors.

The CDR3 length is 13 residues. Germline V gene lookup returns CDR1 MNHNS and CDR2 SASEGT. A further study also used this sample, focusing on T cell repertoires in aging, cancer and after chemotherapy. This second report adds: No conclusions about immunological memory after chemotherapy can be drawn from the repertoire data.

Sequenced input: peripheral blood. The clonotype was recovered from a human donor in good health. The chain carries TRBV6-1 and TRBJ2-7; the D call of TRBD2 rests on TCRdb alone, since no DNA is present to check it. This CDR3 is CASSGQRGSEQYF.